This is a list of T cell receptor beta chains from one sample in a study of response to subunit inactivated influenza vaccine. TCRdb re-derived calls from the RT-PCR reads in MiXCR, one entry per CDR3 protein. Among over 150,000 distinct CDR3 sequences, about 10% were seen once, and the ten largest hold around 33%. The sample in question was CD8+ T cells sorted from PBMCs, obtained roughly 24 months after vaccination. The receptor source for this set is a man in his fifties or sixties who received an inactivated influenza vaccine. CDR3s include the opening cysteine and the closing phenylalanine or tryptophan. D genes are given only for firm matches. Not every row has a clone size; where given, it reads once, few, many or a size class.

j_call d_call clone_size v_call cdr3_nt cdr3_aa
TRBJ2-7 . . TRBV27 TGTGCCAGCAGTACCAGGGAAGGGTCTAGCTACGAGCAGTACTTC CASSTREGSSYEQYF
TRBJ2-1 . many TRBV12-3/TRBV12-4 TGTGCCAGCAGTTTACAGGGACGCTACAATGAGCAGTTCTTC CASSLQGRYNEQFF
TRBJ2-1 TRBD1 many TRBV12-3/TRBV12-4 TGTGCCAGCAGTCCCCTTGAGGACAGGGGAGTGGATGAGCAGTTCTTC CASSPLEDRGVDEQFF
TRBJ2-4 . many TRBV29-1 TGCAGCGCCCTGACCCTTGATGAAAACATTCAGTACTTC CSALTLDENIQYF
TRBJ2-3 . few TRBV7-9 TGTGCCAGCAGACCACAGGGAAGTTTATTACATACGCAGTATTTT CASRPQGSLLHTQYF
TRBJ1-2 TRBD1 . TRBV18 TGTGCCAGCTCATACAGGGGTTCTGGCTACACCTTC CASSYRGSGYTF
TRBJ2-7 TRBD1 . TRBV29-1 TGCAGCGTCGAAATAACAGGGGCCTACGAGCAGTACTTC CSVEITGAYEQYF
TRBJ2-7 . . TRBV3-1 TGTGCCTGCAGCCAAGAGGTCCCTTTTACCCACGAGCAGTACTTC CACSQEVPFTHEQYF
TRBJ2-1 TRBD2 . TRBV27 TGTGCCAGCAGTCCGCACCTCCAGCGGGACGATGAGCAGTTCTTC CASSPHLQRDDEQFF
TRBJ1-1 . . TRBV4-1 TGCGCCAGCAGCCAAAGTTTGGAGAACACTGAAGCTTTCTTT CASSQSLENTEAFF
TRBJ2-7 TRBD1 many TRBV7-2 TGTGCCAGCAGCTCGGGACAGGTTTACTACGAGCAGTACTTC CASSSGQVYYEQYF
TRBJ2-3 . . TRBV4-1 TGCGCCAGCAGCCAAGATTGGGGGAGGAGGTCAGATACGCAGTATTTT CASSQDWGRRSDTQYF
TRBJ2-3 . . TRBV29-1 TGCAGCGTTGAATACCCGACAGGAGAGGGAGATACGCAGTATTTT CSVEYPTGEGDTQYF
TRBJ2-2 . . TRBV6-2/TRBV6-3 TGTGCCAGCAGGGGTTTTGAGGAGCTGTTTTTT CASRGFEELFF
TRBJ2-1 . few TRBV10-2 TGCGCCAGCAGGGCCGGGACTCATTACCTCAATGAGCAGTTCTTC CASRAGTHYLNEQFF
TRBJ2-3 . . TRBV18 TGTGCCAGCTCACCACCCGGGGACTCTCAGTATTTT CASSPPGDSQYF
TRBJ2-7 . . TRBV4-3 TGCGCCAGCAGCCAAGAGGGCATTCCCTACGAGCAGTACTTC CASSQEGIPYEQYF
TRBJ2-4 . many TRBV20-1 TGCAGTGCTTCCCAAACTAGTATGGGAGCCAAAAACATTCAGTACTTC CSASQTSMGAKNIQYF
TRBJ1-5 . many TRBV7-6 TGTGCCAGCAGCCCACTTACCGGGCCCACAAATCAGCCCCAGCATTTT CASSPLTGPTNQPQHF
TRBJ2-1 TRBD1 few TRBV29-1 TGCAGCGGAGGGGGCCCCAACTCCTACAATGAGCAGTTCTTC CSGGGPNSYNEQFF
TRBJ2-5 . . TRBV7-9 TGTGCCAGCAGCTTAATAAGGCAAGAGACCCAGTACTTC CASSLIRQETQYF
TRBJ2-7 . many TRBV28 TGTGCCAGCGGACTAAATGGGCTAGCCTACTACGAGCAGTACTTC CASGLNGLAYYEQYF
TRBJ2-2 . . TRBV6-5 TGTGCCAGCAGTTACTCGAGGGGTTCCGGGGAGCTGTTTTTT CASSYSRGSGELFF
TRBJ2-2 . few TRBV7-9 TGTGCCAGCATTGACGGGGCGCGAATGAACACCGGGGAGCTGTTTTTT CASIDGARMNTGELFF
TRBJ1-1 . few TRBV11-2 TGTGCCAGCAGCTTAGGACATGGTTACATGAACACTGAAGCTTTCTTT CASSLGHGYMNTEAFF
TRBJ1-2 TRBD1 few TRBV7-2 TGTGCCAGCAGCCCACACATTGGACAGGGGAAGGACTACACCTTC CASSPHIGQGKDYTF
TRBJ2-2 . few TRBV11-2 TGTGCCAGCAGCCTCAAGGGGGAATACACCGGGGAGCTGTTTTTT CASSLKGEYTGELFF
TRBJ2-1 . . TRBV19 TGTGCCAGTAGTATCGAATCGGCCTCCTACAATGAGCAGTTCTTC CASSIESASYNEQFF
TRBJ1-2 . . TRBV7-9 TGTGCCAGCACCGGGGGACCCTATGGCTACACCTTC CASTGGPYGYTF
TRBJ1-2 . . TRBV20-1 TGCAGTGCTAGAGAGGGAAGGGGTTGGGGGGATGGCTACACCTTC CSAREGRGWGDGYTF